This T cell receptor beta chain appears in the sequencing data of a study of T cell clonality in common variable immunodeficiency. In its sample, this clone was seen many times. The DNA ends 3 residues before the CDR3 does, and the rest of the CDR3 is filled in from the germline J gene. The table came from immunoSEQ multiplex PCR; TCRdb's copy has only in-frame clones and leaves some out. This repertoire lists around 29,000 clones without singletons; roughly 4.5% sits in the top ten. This CDR3 has 17 residues. Germline V gives CDR1 SGHDN, CDR2 FVKESK. V was clipped by 4 bases and J by 5 bases; unmatched bases: 13.

Sequenced: peripheral blood mononuclear cells. The receptor was isolated from a person aged 18-69 years in good health. The chain is built from TRBV14 and TRBJ2-7; 11 positions match TRBD2. The CDR3: CASSRLQLAGAHHEQYF. The sequenced CDR3 bases are TGTGCCAGCAGCCGGTTACAACTAGCGGGAGCTCACCACGAG.